What follows describes a single T cell receptor (beta chain). This clone appeared a single time. Its cognate antigen has yet to be identified. No qualities accompany the bases; no much larger clone lies one base away. CDR1 and CDR2 are drawn from the germline V gene: SNHLY, FYNNEI. From V the trimming removes 8 bases and from J it removes 2 bases, while the gene matches leave 6 bases of the junction unaccounted for. Inclusive of the bounding cysteine and phenylalanine, the CDR3 is 15 residues long. CDR3 DNA is the only sequence kept; it has 45 bases, read in frame from the first base. Each donor gave one peripheral blood draw, about 110 mL on average, collected into heparinised tubes. A BD FACSAria II was used to sort naive, central memory, regulatory and stem cell-like memory CD4+ T cells with a panel that included CD45RO, CCR7, CD25, CD127, CD95 and CD27. A purity above 95% was achieved for all sorted populations. Right away, PBMCs were isolated by Lymphoprep density gradient centrifugation and were stained directly, with no culture step. So that batch effects would be minimized, each experiment stained and sorted samples in pairs, pairing one healthy donor with one patient.

The sample belongs to a study of beta chain features in type 1 diabetes (dated by TCRdb to 2017 to 2018). Background on the whole study: Mean age, gender distribution, total cell number and subset yield did not differ between patients and healthy donors. A total of about 100 million sorted cells were examined across all samples, and RNA yield correlated strongly with the number of cells per subset. The study compared TCRB repertoires of sorted circulating CD4+ T cell subsets between recently diagnosed type 1 diabetes patients and matched healthy donors. Whereas all 30 or so donors provided naive and central memory subsets, regulatory and stem cell-like memory subsets were isolated from just 8 patients and roughly eight healthy donors. Overall study outcomes, separate from this receptor: A moderate but significant shortening of TCRB CDR3 length was observed in type 1 diabetes patients in all four CD4+ subsets. Shorter templates might be favored by PCR, yet because patient and control samples were amplified and corrected together, any such skew would affect both groups equally. Sequencing cDNA rather than genomic DNA could over-represent highly expressing activated cells, although activation and CD3 levels did not differ between groups. The naive, central memory and regulatory TCRB repertoires appeared to resemble one another more closely among patients than among healthy donors. Patients with type 1 diabetes made fewer insertions and deleted more nucleotides at VDJ recombination sites, implying thymic rearrangement abnormalities. Because small numbers of individuals were included in the HLA sub-analyses, any influence of HLA type on TCRB rearrangement was left unresolved.

All of the isolated RNA was reverse transcribed with the High Capacity cDNA Reverse Transcription Kit, so expressed TCRB transcripts were sequenced. For stem cell-like memory T cell samples, survey-depth immunoSEQ sequencing was used, averaging approximately 1 million total reads per sample. Sorted cells were lysed in RLT buffer and RNA was extracted with DNase-treated RNeasy Micro or Mini kits, depending on cell number. Each cell subset was processed on its own to prevent cross-contamination, while patient and healthy donor samples were processed together. TCRB sequences were amplified from cDNA with the immunoSEQ multiplex PCR, producing 87-bp fragments spanning the CDR3 region. Sequencing of the amplicons was performed on the Illumina HiSeq platform. On the study's bioinformatics: Synthetic template baselines were used to correct PCR bias computationally, reads within Hamming distance 2 were collapsed together, and singletons that could not be merged were discarded. By aligning reads against IMGT, V, D and J genes, CDR3 length, and insertions or deletions at six rearrangement sites were assigned. Within each subset, clonotype counts were normalized to sorted cell number, and only after that were true diversity and Gini coefficients computed with the tcR R package. The overlap coefficient, calculated on TCRB nucleotide sequences, was used to measure repertoire sharing. The source is immuneACCESS, and TCRdb retained only in-frame sequences with V and J called. Part of the clones is not carried over; for the studies checked, unresolved V genes explain less than half of this, and the remainder is unexplained. V and J calls and clone size are as listed in that table; D and trimming were resolved from the DNA. The sample contains roughly 26,000 clones, approximately 53% of them found a single time. Jointly, the top ten make up 0.3% of the sample.

The chain joins TRBV2 to TRBJ2-3, with 11 central nucleotides matching TRBD2. The sequenced sample consisted of stem cell memory CD4+ T cells from blood. The sample's cell subset or site label is to be understood as: stem cell-like memory CD4+ T cells. This clonotype originated in a young man with type 1 diabetes. The nucleotide sequence is given as TGTGCCAGCGGGGGACTAGCGGTCTCCACAGATACGCAGTATTTT. It specifies CASGGLAVSTDTQYF.